A single sample gave rise to the 13 T cell receptor beta chains below, sequenced in a study of cytomegalovirus exposure and HLA in healthy donors. PCR used 60 Vbeta primers and 13 Jbeta primers. The data were produced by immunoSEQ multiplex PCR, yet TCRdb's version contains in-frame clones alone and is incomplete. The data show fewer than 200,000 clones, about 65% seen once. Sequenced input: PBMCs. Receptor source: a woman aged 25 to 39 in good health and CMV-seronegative.

V and J are TRBV28 and TRBJ2-7; 7 nucleotides match TRBD1. V lost 3 bases and J lost 4; bases outside the gene matches: 9. Germline loops: CDR1 MDHEN, CDR2 SYDVKM. This CDR3 spans 15 amino acids. Here the CDR3 reads CASSFRDRPAYEQYF. The CDR3 region has the DNA TGTGCCAGCAGTTTCCGGGACAGACCCGCATACGAGCAGTACTTC.

The rearrangement joins TRBV28 to TRBJ2-7; 10 nucleotides align to TRBD1. The germline gives CDR1 MDHEN, CDR2 SYDVKM. Losses at the gene ends were 7 bases for V and 3 bases for J; bases not matched to a gene: 6. This CDR3 has 14 residues. In DNA, the CDR3 is TGTGCCAGCATCACGGGACAGGGGAACTACGAGCAGTACTTC. It yields the protein CASITGQGNYEQYF.

DNA of the CDR3: TGTGCCAGCAGTTTAACGGGAGGAACACACTCCTACGAGCAGTACTTC. Its protein is CASSLTGGTHSYEQYF. The chain combines TRBV28 with TRBJ2-7, with TRBD2 matching 7 bases. V was pared by 2 bases and J by 0 bases, with 7 bases of the junction left unmatched. Germline values: CDR1 MDHEN, CDR2 SYDVKM. The CDR3 is made up of 16 amino acids.

This clone was seen more than once but under ten times. The V call is TRBV4-1, the J call TRBJ2-7; 9 positions agree with TRBD2. This CDR3 spans 15 amino acids. V dropped 0 bases and J dropped 2; count of bases not matched to a gene: 2. Germline V gives CDR1 MGHRA, CDR2 YSYEKL. Written as DNA, the CDR3 is TGCGCCAGCAGCCAAGATAGCGGGGGAACCTACGAGCAGTACTTC. It encodes CASSQDSGGTYEQYF.

The rearrangement joins TRBV7-9 to TRBJ1-1, with D perhaps matching TRBD1 (5 bases). This CDR3 comprises 14 residues. CDR1 SEHNR and CDR2 FQNEAQ come from the germline V gene (reference sequence). With 5 bases removed from V and 1 base from J, the gap between germline ends came to 11 bases. CDR3 loop: CASSPRQPNTEAFF. The DNA of the CDR3 is TGTGCCAGCAGCCCGAGACAGCCGAACACTGAAGCTTTCTTT.

The chain employs TRBV5-6 and TRBJ2-5; 10 bases are a match to TRBD1. CDR3 length: 15 residues. Unmatched junction bases numbered 5, after V lost 1 base and J lost 5 bases. Germline values: CDR1 SGHDT, CDR2 YYEEEE. CDR3 amino acids: CASSLQTGGRETQYF. In nucleotides, the CDR3 is TGTGCCAGCAGCTTGCAGACAGGGGGCCGGGAGACCCAGTACTTC.

J is TRBJ2-2 and V is TRBV15; 8 bases align to TRBD2. Germline V CDR1 and CDR2: LNHNV, YYDKDF (reference sequence). V shed 6 bases and J 5 bases; nucleotides not matched to a gene: 8. The CDR3 is 15 residues long. For the CDR3, the DNA is TGTGCCACCAGGACGGGGGGGCTTCGGACCGGGGAGCTGTTTTTT. As protein: CATRTGGLRTGELFF.

The gene calls are TRBV27 and TRBJ1-2; the D gene is possibly TRBD1 (6 bases). V shed 3 bases and J shed 8 bases, with 16 bases lying between them. In germline, CDR1 is MNHEY, CDR2 SMNVEV (reference sequence). CDR3 length equals 14 residues. CDR3 sequence (DNA): TGTGCCAGCAGTTTTAGAGGGGGGGCGTTGGGCTACACCTTC. Translation: CASSFRGGALGYTF.

The rearrangement uses TRBV5-6 and TRBJ1-2; TRBD1 matches at 7 bases. Germline lookup yields CDR1 SGHDT and CDR2 YYEEEE. J was trimmed by 3 bases and V by 2 bases; bases with no gene match: 1. The CDR3 runs to 13 residues. The CDR3 DNA is TGTGCCAGCAGCTTCGGACAGGACTATGGCTACACCTTC. It translates to CASSFGQDYGYTF.

V gene TRBV13 combines with J gene TRBJ2-7, with 10 bases lining up with TRBD1. The CDR3 has 14 residues. V shed 8 bases and J 0 bases; nucleotides not matched to a gene: 4. The germline gives CDR1 PRHDT, CDR2 FYEKMQ (reference sequence). CDR3 in amino acids: CASRTGGFSYEQYF. The CDR3 region has the DNA TGTGCCAGCCGGACAGGGGGGTTCTCCTACGAGCAGTACTTC.

The V gene is TRBV18, the J gene TRBJ1-6; D uncertain. Trimming stripped 6 bases from V and 8 bases from J, with 8 bases between. The germline CDR1 and CDR2 sequences are KGHSH and LQKENI. This CDR3 spans 12 amino acids. Here the CDR3 DNA reads TGTGCCAGCTCGGGCGGGGATTCACCCCTCCACTTT. It translates to CASSGGDSPLHF.

The J gene is TRBJ2-2, the V gene TRBV7-8; D gene ambiguous. Germline CDR1 is SGHVS and CDR2 is FQNEAQ. The CDR3 runs to 13 residues. Trimming took off 1 base at V and 3 bases at J, with 3 bases between the two ends. This CDR3 is CASSLGDTGELFF. The CDR3 bases are TGTGCCAGCAGCTTAGGCGACACCGGGGAGCTGTTTTTT.

This clone turned up a few times. This CDR3 is CSVGLAGAYEQYF. The CDR3 bases are TGCAGCGTTGGACTAGCGGGAGCCTACGAGCAGTACTTC. The rearrangement joins TRBV29-1 to TRBJ2-7; 12 nucleotides agree with TRBD2. Germline V gene sequence: CDR1 SQVTM, CDR2 ANQGSEA. The CDR3 loop spans 13 amino acids. V lost 4 bases, J lost 2 bases, and 0 bases stayed unmatched.